The source of this T cell receptor beta chain is a study of cytomegalovirus exposure and HLA in healthy donors. Study-wide findings and caveats: Follow-up analysis seemed to connect common viral pathogens with several of the most significant clusters identified.

Primers: 60 Vbeta forward and 13 Jbeta reverse. Sequencing was performed with immunoSEQ multiplex PCR; in TCRdb, only in-frame clones are kept and a portion is missing. Among about 160,000 clones, roughly 89% were seen once, and the ten largest hold about 0.9%. The CDR3 length is 12 residues. Germline V gives CDR1 KGHSH, CDR2 LQKENI. Trimming pared 3 bases from V and 8 bases from J, leaving 10 bases between. A word on this clone: Its antigen remains unidentified.

This rearrangement joins TRBV18 to TRBJ1-2; a possible D gene is TRBD1 (5 bases). The sequence came from a woman aged 30 to 39 in good health and CMV-seronegative. The material sequenced was PBMCs. The CDR3 bases are TGTGCCAGCTCACCGGAGGGACTGGGCTACACCTTC. It translates to CASSPEGLGYTF.